The 22 T cell receptor beta chains below were found in one sample sequenced in a study of CD8 T cells in Susac syndrome. RNA amounts of about 0.5 to 1 ug underwent reverse transcription with random hexamers. TCRdb processed the immunoSEQ multiplex PCR reads anew with MiXCR; each CDR3 protein has one entry. The sample records around 200,000 distinct CDR3 sequences, approximately 95% being singletons. The sequencing input was CD4+ T cells from PBMCs. These receptors were collected from a human donor with Susac syndrome.

This clonotype was seen just once. The chain uses TRBV28 and TRBJ1-3; the D gene is possibly TRBD1 (5 bases). CDR3 size: 15 residues. With 6 bases removed from V and 9 bases from J, the gap between germline ends came to 21 bases. CDR1 and CDR2 (germline): MDHEN, SYDVKM. The CDR3: CASSRGVTPRTTIYF. The CDR3 DNA sequence: TGTGCCAGCAGCCGGGGGGTGACTCCGCGAACCACCATATATTTT.

The V gene is TRBV29-1, the J gene TRBJ2-5; D is uncertain. The germline gives CDR1 SQVTM, CDR2 ANQGSEA. There are 11 residues in the CDR3. V lost 1 base and J lost 5, with 5 bases in between. As DNA, the CDR3 is TGCAGCGTTGAAGGCCACGAGACCCAGTACTTC. It is translated as CSVEGHETQYF.

The chain is built from TRBV30 and TRBJ1-5; TRBD1 agrees at 10 bases. The CDR3 runs to 15 residues. Germline lookup yields CDR1 GTSNPN and CDR2 SVGIG (reference sequence). V lost 3 bases and J lost 4; bases outside the gene matches: 6. CDR3 in amino acids: CAWRDRGGTNQPQHF. DNA of the CDR3: TGTGCCTGGAGGGACAGGGGGGGAACGAATCAGCCCCAGCATTTT.

The chain has TRBV20-1 and TRBJ1-6; the match to TRBD1 covers 8 bases. There are 15 residues in the CDR3. Germline CDR1 and CDR2: DFQATT and SNEGSKA (reference sequence). The ends lost 1 base at V and 7 bases at J; junction bases unmatched: 6. CDR3 DNA sequence: TGCAGTGCTAGAGCGACAGGGGCGGTGAATTCACCCCTCCACTTT. As protein: CSARATGAVNSPLHF.

The rearrangement links TRBV30 to TRBJ2-7, with 12 bases identical to TRBD2. The CDR3 runs 16 residues. V lost 5 bases, J lost 6 bases, and 14 bases stayed unmatched. Germline CDR1 GTSNPN, CDR2 SVGIG (reference sequence). The CDR3 DNA reads as TGTGCCTGGTTCACTGGACTAGCGGGGTCGGTCGGCGAGCAGTACTTC. This sequence encodes CAWFTGLAGSVGEQYF.

This chain joins TRBV5-1 and TRBJ1-1, with D tentatively TRBD1 (6 bases). The CDR3 extends over 16 amino acids. V gave up 0 bases and J gave up 5 bases, with 17 bases separating them. The germline V gene encodes CDR1 SGHRS and CDR2 YFSETQ. CDR3 in amino acids: CASSLVEGGIRTEAFF. As DNA, the CDR3 is TGCGCCAGCAGCTTGGTGGAGGGGGGAATTAGGACTGAAGCTTTCTTT.

The rearrangement joins TRBV12-3 or TRBV12-4 to TRBJ1-1; a weak D match, TRBD1 (6 bases). V was clipped by 6 bases and J by 0 bases, with 11 bases between them. This CDR3 comprises 14 residues. CDR3 amino acids: CASSTYRVNTEAFF. DNA of the CDR3: TGTGCCAGCAGCACCTACAGGGTGAACACTGAAGCTTTCTTT.

The V call is TRBV9, the J call TRBJ2-3, with a tentative D call TRBD1 (5 bases). CDR1 and CDR2 (germline): SGDLS, YYNGEE. CDR3 length equals 16 residues. V lost 3 bases and J 6 bases, leaving 20 bases between the germline ends. The CDR3 region is CASSARYRTPGDTQYF. CDR3 sequence (DNA): TGTGCCAGCAGCGCCCGCTACAGGACCCCCGGCGATACGCAGTATTTT.

The chain employs TRBV5-4 and TRBJ1-2; D might be TRBD1 (6 bases). CDR1 SGHNT and CDR2 YYREEE come from the germline V gene (reference sequence). The V gene lost 4 bases and the J gene lost 0 bases, with 13 bases spanning the gap. The CDR3 consists of 15 residues. The CDR3 protein is CASSVYTGSNYGYTF. The CDR3 bases are TGTGCCAGCAGCGTATACACAGGGTCTAACTATGGCTACACCTTC.

The rearrangement joins TRBV10-3 to TRBJ1-2; 7 bases are a match to TRBD1. CDR3 length: 13 residues. The J segment lost 9 bases and the V segment lost 0 bases, leaving 4 bases of the junction unmatched. Germline CDR1 ENHRY, CDR2 SYGVKD. The CDR3 DNA follows: TGTGCCATCAGTGAGTCCACAGGGGATAGCTACACCTTC. Amino acids: CAISESTGDSYTF.

The genes are TRBV27 and TRBJ2-3, with TRBD2 identical over 7 bases. This CDR3 comprises 15 residues. Trimming at V came to 3 bases and at J to 5 bases, leaving 8 bases not matched to a gene. Germline V gene data show CDR1 as MNHEY and CDR2 as SMNVEV (reference sequence). This chain's CDR3 is CASSFISGLGDTQYF. The CDR3 coding sequence is TGTGCCAGCAGTTTCATTAGCGGGCTAGGAGATACGCAGTATTTT.

This clonotype occurred once. The chain uses TRBV7-9 and TRBJ1-2; D not certain. The germline V and J ends were trimmed by 3 bases and 6 bases, with 17 bases remaining between them. The CDR3 covers 15 residues. CDR1 SEHNR and CDR2 FQNEAQ come from the germline V gene (reference sequence). The CDR3 reads CASSFFETSTNGYTF. CDR3 DNA sequence: TGTGCCAGCAGCTTCTTTGAGACTAGTACCAATGGCTACACCTTC.

The chain uses TRBV2 and TRBJ2-1; TRBD1 matches 10 bases. The ends lost 3 bases at V and 5 bases at J; junction bases unmatched: 4. The CDR3 length is 15 residues. Germline V gene data show CDR1 as SNHLY and CDR2 as FYNNEI. This chain's CDR3 is CASSDRDRGNNEQFF. The DNA of the CDR3 is TGTGCCAGCAGTGACCGGGACAGGGGTAACAATGAGCAGTTCTTC.

The J gene is TRBJ1-4, the V gene TRBV5-1; 9 positions agree with TRBD1. The germline gives CDR1 SGHRS, CDR2 YFSETQ. J lost 5 bases, V lost 4 bases, and 9 bases had no gene match. CDR3 length: 16 amino acids. CDR3 DNA: TGCGCCAGCAGCCCGGTAGGGACAGGGTCAAATGAAAAACTGTTTTTT. Residues: CASSPVGTGSNEKLFF.

The chain employs TRBV4-3 and TRBJ1-1; D gene ambiguous. CDR3 size: 13 residues. The V gene's germline CDR1 is LGHNA and CDR2 YSLEER. V was cut by 5 bases and J by 1 base, with 8 bases left in between. The CDR3 here is CASSSLRNTEAFF. CDR3 DNA sequence: TGCGCCAGCAGCTCCCTCAGGAACACTGAAGCTTTCTTT.

This chain's CDR3 is CASAPAGRPISGANVLTF. The DNA of the CDR3 is TGTGCCAGCGCCCCAGCGGGCAGGCCTATCTCTGGGGCCAACGTCCTGACTTTC. The chain is built from TRBV28 and TRBJ2-6, with D possibly matching TRBD2 (6 bases). V was clipped by 8 bases and J by 0 bases, with 20 bases between them. Germline V gives CDR1 MDHEN, CDR2 SYDVKM. This CDR3 comprises 18 residues.

V usage is TRBV4-2 and J usage is TRBJ1-4; D remains unclear. With 4 bases removed from V and 5 bases from J, the gap between germline ends came to 5 bases. Germline CDR1 reads LGHNA; CDR2 reads YNFKEQ. The CDR3 has 12 amino acids. CDR3 protein: CASSRTNEKLFF. As DNA, the CDR3 is TGTGCCAGCAGCCGCACAAATGAAAAACTGTTTTTT.

V is TRBV2 and J is TRBJ2-5; D might be TRBD2 (5 bases). The CDR3 extends over 13 amino acids. The V and J ends lost 7 bases and 4 bases respectively, with 13 bases between them. Germline V gene lookup returns CDR1 SNHLY and CDR2 FYNNEI. The CDR3 loop is CASNLRAGETQYF. CDR3 nucleotides: TGTGCCAGCAATTTGCGGGCAGGAGAGACCCAGTACTTC.

The chain joins TRBV5-4 to TRBJ2-3, with D possibly being TRBD2 (5 bases). The germline CDR1 and CDR2 sequences are SGHNT and YYREEE (reference sequence). This CDR3 has 18 residues. V gave up 4 bases and J gave up 3 bases, with 24 bases separating them. Here the CDR3 reads CASSPIHGGPLGTDTQYF. The CDR3 region has the DNA TGTGCCAGCAGCCCGATCCATGGCGGGCCCCTGGGAACAGATACGCAGTATTTT.

This chain uses TRBV6-5 with TRBJ1-2; 9 nucleotides line up with TRBD1. Trimming cost V 6 bases and J 8 bases; bases outside gene matches: 7. The germline V gene has CDR1 MNHEY and CDR2 SVGAGI. The CDR3 has 13 amino acids. In DNA form, the CDR3 reads TGTGCCAGCAGGGCTACAGGGGGCGAGGGCTACACCTTC. It translates to CASRATGGEGYTF.

The CDR3 sequence: CASSVAGGDTEAFF. CDR3 DNA: TGTGCCAGCAGCGTAGCGGGCGGGGACACTGAAGCTTTCTTT. V is TRBV9 and J is TRBJ1-1; D is ambiguous. Germline V gene data show CDR1 as SGDLS and CDR2 as YYNGEE. With 0 bases removed from V and 3 bases from J, the gap between germline ends came to 9 bases. This CDR3 has 14 residues.

The chain is built from TRBV7-2 and TRBJ1-5, with a possible D match to TRBD1 (5 bases). Germline-derived CDR1 and CDR2 are SGHTA and FQGNSA. V was cut by 6 bases and J by 7 bases, with 16 bases left in between. There are 14 residues in the CDR3. The CDR3 coding sequence is TGTGCCAGCAGTTCCGGGACTGCCAGACAGCCCCAGCATTTT. It yields the protein CASSSGTARQPQHF.